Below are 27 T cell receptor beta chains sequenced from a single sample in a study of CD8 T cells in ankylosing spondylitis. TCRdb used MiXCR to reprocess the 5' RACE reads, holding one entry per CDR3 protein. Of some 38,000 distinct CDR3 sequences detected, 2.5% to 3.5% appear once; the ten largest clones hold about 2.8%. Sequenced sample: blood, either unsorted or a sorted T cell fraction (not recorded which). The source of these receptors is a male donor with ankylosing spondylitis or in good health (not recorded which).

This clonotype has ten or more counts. The CDR3 protein is CASSTGQNSGNTIYF. The DNA for the CDR3 is TGTGCCAGCAGCACCGGACAGAACTCTGGAAACACCATATATTTT. J is TRBJ1-3 and V is TRBV9; tentatively, D is TRBD1 (6 bases). The V gene's germline CDR1 is SGDLS and CDR2 YYNGEE. Between the trimmed V and J ends, which lost 4 bases and 0 bases, there was a span of 11 bases. The CDR3 has 15 amino acids.

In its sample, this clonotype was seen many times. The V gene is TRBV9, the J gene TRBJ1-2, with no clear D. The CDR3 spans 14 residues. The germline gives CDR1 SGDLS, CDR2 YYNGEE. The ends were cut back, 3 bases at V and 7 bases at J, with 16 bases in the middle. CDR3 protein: CASSAPGGAGGYTF. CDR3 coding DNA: TGTGCCAGCAGCGCCCCGGGCGGCGCCGGTGGCTACACCTTC.

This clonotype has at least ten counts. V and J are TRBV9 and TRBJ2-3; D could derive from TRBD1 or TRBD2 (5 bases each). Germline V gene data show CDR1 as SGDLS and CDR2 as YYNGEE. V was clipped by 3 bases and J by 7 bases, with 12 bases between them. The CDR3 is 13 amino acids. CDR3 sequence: CASSARGENTQYF. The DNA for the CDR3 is TGTGCCAGCAGCGCGAGGGGAGAAAATACGCAGTATTTT.

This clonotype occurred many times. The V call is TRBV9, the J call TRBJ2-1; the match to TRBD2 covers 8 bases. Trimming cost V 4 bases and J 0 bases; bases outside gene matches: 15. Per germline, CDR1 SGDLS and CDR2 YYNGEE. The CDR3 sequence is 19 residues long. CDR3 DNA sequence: TGTGCCAGCAGCAACCCTGCGCGGGGGGAGGGACACTCCTACAATGAGCAGTTCTTC. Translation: CASSNPARGEGHSYNEQFF.

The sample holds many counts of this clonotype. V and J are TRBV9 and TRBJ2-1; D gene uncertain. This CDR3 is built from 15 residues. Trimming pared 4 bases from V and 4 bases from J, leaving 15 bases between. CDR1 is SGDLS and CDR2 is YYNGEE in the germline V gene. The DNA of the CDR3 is TGTGCCAGCAGCCCCGGAAGGGCTACGTACAATGAGCAGTTCTTC. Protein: CASSPGRATYNEQFF.

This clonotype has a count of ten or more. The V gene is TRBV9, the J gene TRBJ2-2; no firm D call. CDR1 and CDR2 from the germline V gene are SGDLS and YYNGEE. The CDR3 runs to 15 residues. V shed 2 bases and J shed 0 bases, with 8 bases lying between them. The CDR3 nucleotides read TGTGCCAGCAGCGTTTCCGCTACGAACACCGGGGAGCTGTTTTTT. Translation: CASSVSATNTGELFF.

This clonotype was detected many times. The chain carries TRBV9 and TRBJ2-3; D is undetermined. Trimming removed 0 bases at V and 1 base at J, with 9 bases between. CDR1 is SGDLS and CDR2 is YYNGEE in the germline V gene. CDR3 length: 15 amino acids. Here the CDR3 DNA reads TGTGCCAGCAGCGTAGGGGCAGTTCGCACAGATACGCAGTATTTT. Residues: CASSVGAVRTDTQYF.

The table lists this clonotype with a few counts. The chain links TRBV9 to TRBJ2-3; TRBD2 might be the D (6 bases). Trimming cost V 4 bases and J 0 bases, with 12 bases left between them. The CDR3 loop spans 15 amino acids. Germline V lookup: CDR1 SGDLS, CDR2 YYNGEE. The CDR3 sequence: CASSFDGRSTDTQYF. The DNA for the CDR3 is TGTGCCAGCAGCTTCGACGGGAGAAGCACAGATACGCAGTATTTT.

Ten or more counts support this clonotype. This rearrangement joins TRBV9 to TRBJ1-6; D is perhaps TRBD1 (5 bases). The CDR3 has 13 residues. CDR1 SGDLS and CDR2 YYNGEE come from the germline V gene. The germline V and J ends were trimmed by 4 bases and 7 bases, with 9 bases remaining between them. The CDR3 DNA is TGTGCCAGCAGCCCCGGGACCAATTCACCCCTCCACTTT. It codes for CASSPGTNSPLHF. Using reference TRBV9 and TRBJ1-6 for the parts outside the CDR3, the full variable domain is DSGVTQTPKHLITATGQRVTLRCSPRSGDLSVYWYQQSLDQGLQFLIQYYNGEERAKGNILERFSAQQFPDLHSELNLSSLELGDSALYFCASSPGTNSPLHFGNGTRLTVT.

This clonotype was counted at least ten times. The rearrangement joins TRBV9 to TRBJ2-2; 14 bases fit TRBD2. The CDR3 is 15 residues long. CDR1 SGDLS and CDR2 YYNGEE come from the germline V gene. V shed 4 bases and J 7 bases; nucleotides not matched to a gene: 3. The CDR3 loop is CASSTGLAGVGELFF. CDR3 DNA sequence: TGTGCCAGCAGCACGGGACTAGCGGGAGTCGGGGAGCTGTTTTTT. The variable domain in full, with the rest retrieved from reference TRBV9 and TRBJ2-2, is DSGVTQTPKHLITATGQRVTLRCSPRSGDLSVYWYQQSLDQGLQFLIQYYNGEERAKGNILERFSAQQFPDLHSELNLSSLELGDSALYFCASSTGLAGVGELFFGEGSRLTVL.

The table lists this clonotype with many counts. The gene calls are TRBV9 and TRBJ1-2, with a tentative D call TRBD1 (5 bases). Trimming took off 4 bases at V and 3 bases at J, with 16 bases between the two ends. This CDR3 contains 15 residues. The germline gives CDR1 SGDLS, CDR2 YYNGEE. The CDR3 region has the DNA TGTGCCAGCAGCAGTGGGTCCAGGGTTGACTATGGCTACACCTTC. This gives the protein CASSSGSRVDYGYTF.

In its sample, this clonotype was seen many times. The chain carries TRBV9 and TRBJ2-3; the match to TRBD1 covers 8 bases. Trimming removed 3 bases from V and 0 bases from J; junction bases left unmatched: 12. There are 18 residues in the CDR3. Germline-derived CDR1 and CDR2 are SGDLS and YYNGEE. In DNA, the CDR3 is TGTGCCAGCAGCGGCCTCGGGACAGGCCCCTCTAGCACAGATACGCAGTATTTT. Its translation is CASSGLGTGPSSTDTQYF.

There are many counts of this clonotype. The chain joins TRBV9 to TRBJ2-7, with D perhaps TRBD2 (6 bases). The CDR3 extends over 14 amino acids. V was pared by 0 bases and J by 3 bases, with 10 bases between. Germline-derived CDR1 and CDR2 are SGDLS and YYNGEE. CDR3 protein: CASSVDPAGYEQYV. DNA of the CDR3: TGTGCCAGCAGCGTAGATCCAGCGGGCTACGAGCAGTACGTC.

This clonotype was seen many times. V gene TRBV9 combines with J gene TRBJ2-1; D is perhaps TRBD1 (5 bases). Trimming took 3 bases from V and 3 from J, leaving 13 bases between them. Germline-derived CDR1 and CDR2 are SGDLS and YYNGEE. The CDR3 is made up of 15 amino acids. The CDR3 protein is CASSATDSYYNEQFF. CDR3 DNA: TGTGCCAGCAGCGCCACCGACAGCTACTACAATGAGCAGTTCTTC.

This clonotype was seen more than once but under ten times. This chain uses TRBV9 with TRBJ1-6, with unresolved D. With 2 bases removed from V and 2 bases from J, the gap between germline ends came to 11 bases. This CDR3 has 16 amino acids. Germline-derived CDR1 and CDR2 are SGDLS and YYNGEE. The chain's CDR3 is CASSVGGGTYNSPLHF. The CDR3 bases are TGTGCCAGCAGCGTCGGAGGAGGGACCTATAATTCACCCCTCCACTTT. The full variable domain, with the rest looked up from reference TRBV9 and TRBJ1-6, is DSGVTQTPKHLITATGQRVTLRCSPRSGDLSVYWYQQSLDQGLQFLIQYYNGEERAKGNILERFSAQQFPDLHSELNLSSLELGDSALYFCASSVGGGTYNSPLHFGNGTRLTVT.

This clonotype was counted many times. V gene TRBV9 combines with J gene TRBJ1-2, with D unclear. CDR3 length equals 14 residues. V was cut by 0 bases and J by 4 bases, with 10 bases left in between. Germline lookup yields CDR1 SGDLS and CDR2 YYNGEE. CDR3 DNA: TGTGCCAGCAGCGTAGATTCGGGCGGCTATGGCTACACCTTC. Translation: CASSVDSGGYGYTF.

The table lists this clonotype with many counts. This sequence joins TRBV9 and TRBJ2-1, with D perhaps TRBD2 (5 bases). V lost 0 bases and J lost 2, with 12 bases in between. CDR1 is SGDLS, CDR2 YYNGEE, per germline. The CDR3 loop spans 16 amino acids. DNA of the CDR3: TGTGCCAGCAGCGTAGAGATCAGCGGAACCTACAATGAGCAGTTCTTC. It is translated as CASSVEISGTYNEQFF.

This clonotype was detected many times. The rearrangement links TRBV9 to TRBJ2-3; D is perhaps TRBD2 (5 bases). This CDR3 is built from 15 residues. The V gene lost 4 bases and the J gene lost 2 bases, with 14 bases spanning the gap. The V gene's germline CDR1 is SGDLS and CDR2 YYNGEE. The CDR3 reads CASSPRVAYTDTQYF. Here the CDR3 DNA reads TGTGCCAGCAGCCCTAGGGTAGCGTACACAGATACGCAGTATTTT.

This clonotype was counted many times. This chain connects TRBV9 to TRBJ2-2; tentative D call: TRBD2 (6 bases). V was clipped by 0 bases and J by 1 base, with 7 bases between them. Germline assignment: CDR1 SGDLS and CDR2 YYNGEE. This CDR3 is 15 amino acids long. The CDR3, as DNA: TGTGCCAGCAGCGTAGGGGACTTGAACACCGGGGAGCTGTTTTTT. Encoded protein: CASSVGDLNTGELFF.

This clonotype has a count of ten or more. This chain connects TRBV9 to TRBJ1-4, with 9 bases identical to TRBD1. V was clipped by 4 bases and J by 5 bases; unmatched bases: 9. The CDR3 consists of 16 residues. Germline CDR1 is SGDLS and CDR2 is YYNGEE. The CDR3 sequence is CASSSGTGSMNEKLFF. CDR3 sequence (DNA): TGTGCCAGCAGCTCCGGGACAGGGAGTATGAATGAAAAACTGTTTTTT.

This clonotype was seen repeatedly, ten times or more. The DNA for the CDR3 is TGTGCCAGCAGCGTAGACACCCCGGGGGGGATGAACACTGAAGCTTTCTTT. Translating it yields CASSVDTPGGMNTEAFF. This chain uses TRBV9 with TRBJ1-1; D is perhaps TRBD1 (5 bases). The CDR3 contains 17 residues. V shed 0 bases and J shed 0 bases, with 15 bases lying between them. The germline V gene has CDR1 SGDLS and CDR2 YYNGEE. The full variable domain, with the rest looked up from reference TRBV9 and TRBJ1-1, is DSGVTQTPKHLITATGQRVTLRCSPRSGDLSVYWYQQSLDQGLQFLIQYYNGEERAKGNILERFSAQQFPDLHSELNLSSLELGDSALYFCASSVDTPGGMNTEAFFGQGTRLTVV.

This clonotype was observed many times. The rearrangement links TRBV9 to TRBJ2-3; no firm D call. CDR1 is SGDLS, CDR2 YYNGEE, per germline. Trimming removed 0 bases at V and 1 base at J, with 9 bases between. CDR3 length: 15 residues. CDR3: CASSVGSVGTDTQYF. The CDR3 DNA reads TGTGCCAGCAGCGTAGGGAGTGTCGGCACAGATACGCAGTATTTT.

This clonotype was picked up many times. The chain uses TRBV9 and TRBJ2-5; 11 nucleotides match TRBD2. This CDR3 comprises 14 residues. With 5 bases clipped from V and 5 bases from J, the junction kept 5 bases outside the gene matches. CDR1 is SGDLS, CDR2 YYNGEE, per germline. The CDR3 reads CASSSGRATETQYF. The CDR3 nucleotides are TGTGCCAGCAGTAGCGGGAGGGCCACGGAGACCCAGTACTTC.

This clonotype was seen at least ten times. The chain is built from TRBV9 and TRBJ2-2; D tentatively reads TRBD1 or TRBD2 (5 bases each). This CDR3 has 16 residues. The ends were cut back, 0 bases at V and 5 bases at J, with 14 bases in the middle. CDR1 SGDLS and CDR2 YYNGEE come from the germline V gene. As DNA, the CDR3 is TGTGCCAGCAGCGTAGAGGCAGGGACGGAGACCGGGGAGCTGTTTTTT. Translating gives CASSVEAGTETGELFF. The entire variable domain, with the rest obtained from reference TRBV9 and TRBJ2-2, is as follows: DSGVTQTPKHLITATGQRVTLRCSPRSGDLSVYWYQQSLDQGLQFLIQYYNGEERAKGNILERFSAQQFPDLHSELNLSSLELGDSALYFCASSVEAGTETGELFFGEGSRLTVL.

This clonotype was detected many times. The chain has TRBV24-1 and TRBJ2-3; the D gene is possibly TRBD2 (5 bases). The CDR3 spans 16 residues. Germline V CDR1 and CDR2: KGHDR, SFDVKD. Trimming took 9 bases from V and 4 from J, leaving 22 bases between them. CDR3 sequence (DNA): TGTGCCACCCCTCGGGAACGTGGAGTTGCGGCAGATACGCAGTATTTT. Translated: CATPRERGVAADTQYF.

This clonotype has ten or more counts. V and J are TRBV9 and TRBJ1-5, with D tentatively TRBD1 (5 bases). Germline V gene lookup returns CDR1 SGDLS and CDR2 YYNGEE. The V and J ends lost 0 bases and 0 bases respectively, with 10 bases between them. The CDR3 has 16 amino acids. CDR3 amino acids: CASSVGVGASNQPQHF. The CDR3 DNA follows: TGTGCCAGCAGCGTAGGAGTAGGGGCTAGCAATCAGCCCCAGCATTTT. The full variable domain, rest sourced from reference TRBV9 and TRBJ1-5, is DSGVTQTPKHLITATGQRVTLRCSPRSGDLSVYWYQQSLDQGLQFLIQYYNGEERAKGNILERFSAQQFPDLHSELNLSSLELGDSALYFCASSVGVGASNQPQHFGDGTRLSIL.

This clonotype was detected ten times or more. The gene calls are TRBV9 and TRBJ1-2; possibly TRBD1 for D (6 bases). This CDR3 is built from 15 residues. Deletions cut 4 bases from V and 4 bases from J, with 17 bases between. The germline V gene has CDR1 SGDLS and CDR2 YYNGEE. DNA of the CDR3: TGTGCCAGCAGCTTGGATCGGGGGGCTCTCTATGGCTACACCTTC. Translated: CASSLDRGALYGYTF.